This T cell receptor beta chain was obtained from a study of blood T cell repertoires in COVID-19. Study-level background: PBMCs, B-cell-depleted T cells, or T cells were the source of the cDNA or gDNA that made up the material.

Original handling: Quantification of nucleated cells was approximated via reference gene primer amplification. Method: immunoSEQ multiplex PCR; TCRdb's copy keeps in-frame clones and lacks some. V and J calls plus clone size are reproduced from that table; the DNA served to infer D and trimming. The table includes more than 350,000 clones, roughly 88% detected once. The V end was cut by 5 bases, the J end by 2 bases, with 16 bases between. Germline V lookup: CDR1 SGHVS, CDR2 FQNEAQ. The CDR3 totals 15 residues. Sequenced: PBMCs or T cells enriched from blood (not recorded which). This sequence was found in a woman aged 18-29 years who had been exposed to COVID-19. This sequence joins TRBV7-8 and TRBJ2-7; no definite D call. DNA of the CDR3: TGTGCCAGCAGCCAAAGTAGGAGCGAAGCCTACGAGCAGTACTTC. As protein: CASSQSRSEAYEQYF.